The 31 T cell receptor beta chains presented below share a single source sample, sequenced in a study of PD-L1 blockade in urothelial cancer. The table came from immunoSEQ multiplex PCR; TCRdb's copy has only in-frame clones and leaves some out. This sample yields more than 35,000 clones, of which around four fifths are seen a single time; nearly 15% belongs to the top ten. Time point reported: pretreatment peripheral blood. Source: PBMCs, taken around atezolizumab (anti-PD-L1) treatment. These receptors were taken from an elderly man with urothelial cancer.

The rearrangement joins TRBV5-1 to TRBJ2-7, with 10 bases lining up with TRBD2. This CDR3 contains 16 residues. Germline values: CDR1 SGHRS, CDR2 YFSETQ. With V trimmed by 0 bases and J by 10 bases, 13 bases remained unmatched. The CDR3 nucleotides read TGCGCCAGCAGCTTGGCTAGCGGGGGTCCCCTCGGTTTCCAGTACTTC. Translating gives CASSLASGGPLGFQYF.

The chain uses TRBV30 and TRBJ1-4; D unresolved. CDR1 is GTSNPN, CDR2 SVGIG, per germline (reference sequence). The length of the CDR3 is 12 residues. Trimming cost V 2 bases and J 5 bases, with 6 bases left between them. CDR3 region: CAWSTRNEKLFF. Written as DNA, the CDR3 is TGTGCCTGGAGTACGCGGAATGAAAAACTGTTTTTT.

The rearrangement links TRBV5-4 to TRBJ2-7; possible D gene TRBD1, 6 bases. This CDR3 contains 14 residues. Trimming removed 1 base from V and 5 bases from J, with 13 bases in between. CDR1 SGHNT and CDR2 YYREEE come from the germline V gene (reference sequence). The CDR3 region is CASSLWPTGNEQYF. In nucleotides, the CDR3 is TGTGCCAGCAGCTTGTGGCCGACAGGCAACGAGCAGTACTTC. Complete variable domain (other parts from reference TRBV5-4 and TRBJ2-7): ETGVTQSPTHLIKTRGQQVTLRCSSQSGHNTVSWYQQALGQGPQFIFQYYREEENGRGNFPPRFSGLQFPNYSSELNVNALELDDSALYLCASSLWPTGNEQYFGPGTRLTVT.

The chain employs TRBV6-1 and TRBJ2-7; TRBD2 matches at 9 bases. Germline lookup yields CDR1 MNHNS and CDR2 SASEGT. V dropped 5 bases and J dropped 5; count of bases not matched to a gene: 4. The length of the CDR3 is 13 residues. The CDR3 DNA reads TGTGCCAGCAGTTTTAGCGGGAGACACGAGCAGTACTTC. As protein: CASSFSGRHEQYF.

The chain uses TRBV15 and TRBJ1-5; D uncertain. Deletions cut 3 bases from V and 3 bases from J, with 6 bases between. Germline V gene lookup returns CDR1 LNHNV and CDR2 YYDKDF (reference sequence). The CDR3 is made up of 13 amino acids. CDR3 protein: CATSSLINQPQHF. The CDR3 coding sequence is TGTGCCACCAGCAGCCTTATCAATCAGCCCCAGCATTTT.

The V and J genes are TRBV6-6 and TRBJ1-5; 8 nucleotides align to TRBD1. The V gene end was trimmed by 7 bases and the J gene end by 6 bases; junction bases not matched to a gene: 5. This CDR3 contains 13 residues. Germline loops: CDR1 MNHNY, CDR2 SVGAGI (reference sequence). DNA of the CDR3: TGTGCCAGCATCGACAGGGGAGGTCAGCCCCAGCATTTT. The encoded protein is CASIDRGGQPQHF.

The chain has TRBV19 and TRBJ1-5, with 12 bases matching TRBD1. V gave up 4 bases and J gave up 5 bases; unmatched junction bases: 6. This CDR3 contains 16 residues. The germline V gene encodes CDR1 LNHDA and CDR2 SQIVND (reference sequence). Written as DNA, the CDR3 is TGTGCCAGTAGTAGTCCCGGGACAGGGGGCGATCAGCCCCAGCATTTT. Its translation: CASSSPGTGGDQPQHF.

This rearrangement joins TRBV19 to TRBJ2-7, with 10 bases matching TRBD1. The CDR3 extends over 14 amino acids. Germline-derived CDR1 and CDR2 are LNHDA and SQIVND (reference sequence). V lost 5 bases to trimming and J lost 4 bases; unmatched junction nucleotides: 5. CDR3 sequence: CASSLGQGRYEQYF. Written as DNA, the CDR3 is TGTGCCAGTAGTTTGGGACAGGGGAGATACGAGCAGTACTTC.

V usage is TRBV4-1 and J usage is TRBJ2-4; tentative D call: TRBD1 (6 bases). Germline V gene data show CDR1 as MGHRA and CDR2 as YSYEKL. V gave up 6 bases and J gave up 3 bases, with 15 bases separating them. The CDR3 length is 15 residues. This CDR3 is CASRRTDQGKNIQYF. The CDR3 DNA follows: TGCGCCAGCAGGCGGACAGACCAGGGCAAAAACATTCAGTACTTC.

The CDR3 is CASSLGQSRETQYF. The CDR3 coding sequence is TGTGCCAGCAGCTTAGGACAGTCCAGAGAGACCCAGTACTTC. The V call is TRBV7-9, the J call TRBJ2-5, with D possibly TRBD1 on 5 matching bases. The V gene's germline CDR1 is SEHNR and CDR2 FQNEAQ (reference sequence). The CDR3 is 14 amino acids. The V end was cut by 1 base, the J end by 4 bases, with 10 bases between.

The CDR3 here is CASSLTAISNTGELFF. The CDR3 DNA sequence: TGTGCCAGCTCGCTTACAGCAATCTCGAACACCGGGGAGCTGTTTTTT. The chain is built from TRBV18 and TRBJ2-2, with D unresolved. V lost 6 bases to trimming and J lost 0 bases, with 14 bases between them. Germline CDR1 and CDR2: KGHSH and LQKENI. The CDR3 covers 16 residues.

This clone was counted between two and nine times. The rearrangement links TRBV19 to TRBJ2-1; the match to TRBD2 covers 7 bases. Germline V CDR1 and CDR2: LNHDA, SQIVND (reference sequence). V lost 8 bases and J lost 5; bases outside the gene matches: 15. The CDR3 consists of 16 residues. The CDR3 DNA sequence: TGTGCCAGTTCCCGATTTAGCGGGCTGACGCACAATGAGCAGTTCTTC. Its protein product is CASSRFSGLTHNEQFF.

V is TRBV9 and J is TRBJ2-1, with D perhaps TRBD2 (6 bases). The CDR3 runs 14 residues. Germline assignment: CDR1 SGDLS and CDR2 YYNGEE. V was cut by 0 bases and J by 7 bases, with 11 bases left in between. CDR3 in DNA: TGTGCCAGCAGCGTAGGTGGGAGCGGGAATGAGCAGTTCTTC. Translated, it gives CASSVGGSGNEQFF.

This clone was seen a single time. This rearrangement joins TRBV28 to TRBJ2-7; no reliable D call. Trimming cost V 6 bases and J 4 bases, with 7 bases left between them. Per germline, CDR1 MDHEN and CDR2 SYDVKM. The CDR3 covers 11 residues. CDR3 amino acids: CASRGIYEQYF. As DNA, the CDR3 is TGTGCCAGCAGGGGCATTTACGAGCAGTACTTC.

The chain links TRBV30 to TRBJ1-5, with a possible D match to TRBD1 (6 bases). The CDR3 length is 13 residues. Germline loops: CDR1 GTSNPN, CDR2 SVGIG (reference sequence). V shed 1 base and J shed 4 bases, with 8 bases lying between them. The CDR3 spells CAWSDRANQPQHF. DNA of the CDR3: TGTGCCTGGAGTGACAGGGCGAATCAGCCCCAGCATTTT.

This chain connects TRBV19 to TRBJ2-1, with 10 bases that match TRBD2. The CDR3 is 18 amino acids. With V trimmed by 4 bases and J by 3 bases, 12 bases remained unmatched. CDR1 and CDR2 from the germline V gene are LNHDA and SQIVND (reference sequence). The DNA of the CDR3 is TGTGCCAGTAGTACCTATAATCCTCGACTAGCGGGCTACAATGAGCAGTTCTTC. It is translated as CASSTYNPRLAGYNEQFF.

In the case of this clone: The sample holds other DNA sequences that translate to the same CDR3. This chain joins TRBV2 and TRBJ2-1; no reliable D call. CDR1 and CDR2 from the germline V gene are SNHLY and FYNNEI. The CDR3 runs 13 residues. The V end lost 4 bases, the J end lost 3 bases, and 7 bases lay between the germline ends. CDR3 amino acids: CASSVTNYNEQFF. CDR3 in DNA: TGTGCCAGCAGTGTAACTAACTACAATGAGCAGTTCTTC.

This clone was found once. The chain has TRBV7-9 and TRBJ2-5, with D maybe TRBD1 (5 bases). Trimming stripped 0 bases from V and 3 bases from J, with 11 bases between. The germline V gene has CDR1 SEHNR and CDR2 FQNEAQ (reference sequence). This CDR3 comprises 15 residues. CDR3 nucleotides: TGTGCCAGCAGCTTAGCTGGGGCCCTAAAAGAGACCCAGTACTTC. It codes for CASSLAGALKETQYF.

This chain uses TRBV6-1 with TRBJ1-5; D might be TRBD1 (5 bases). Per the germline V gene, CDR1 is MNHNS and CDR2 is SASEGT. The CDR3 has 16 amino acids. Trimming left V 3 bases short and J 1 base short, with 13 bases between. CDR3 sequence: CASSDRGRQSNQPQHF. Written as DNA, the CDR3 is TGTGCCAGCAGTGATAGGGGAAGACAAAGCAATCAGCCCCAGCATTTT.

The chain couples TRBV6-5 to TRBJ2-7; 7 bases fit TRBD1. CDR1 and CDR2 (germline): MNHEY, SVGAGI. Trimming removed 4 bases from V and 1 base from J; junction bases left unmatched: 10. The CDR3 extends over 16 amino acids. CDR3 sequence reads: CASSSTGALRSYEQYF. DNA of the CDR3: TGTGCCAGCAGTTCTACAGGGGCCCTACGTTCCTACGAGCAGTACTTC.

The V gene is TRBV10-3, the J gene TRBJ2-7; 9 bases fit TRBD2. The CDR3 is 15 amino acids. Germline V gene lookup returns CDR1 ENHRY and CDR2 SYGVKD. After removal of 0 bases from V and 6 bases from J, the junction contained 6 bases not matched to a gene. The CDR3 region has the DNA TGTGCCATCAGTGAGTCGAGGATAGCGGGAGTCGAGCAGTACTTC. This codes for CAISESRIAGVEQYF.

This chain joins TRBV15 and TRBJ2-3; maybe TRBD2 (9 bases). V lost 0 bases and J 3 bases, leaving 16 bases between the germline ends. Germline V gene lookup returns CDR1 LNHNV and CDR2 YYDKDF (reference sequence). The CDR3 consists of 17 residues. The CDR3 DNA follows: TGTGCCACCAGCAGAGAGGCTAGCGGGACAGGAACAGATACGCAGTATTTT. Translating gives CATSREASGTGTDTQYF.

The rearrangement uses TRBV5-1 and TRBJ2-5; TRBD2 might be the D (6 bases). Germline values: CDR1 SGHRS, CDR2 YFSETQ. V lost 2 bases to trimming and J lost 4 bases, with 18 bases between them. The CDR3 spans 16 residues. The CDR3 coding sequence is TGCGCCAGCAGCTTCTCCCCGGGACGGGGAGGAGAGACCCAGTACTTC. Its protein product is CASSFSPGRGGETQYF.

The chain has TRBV19 and TRBJ2-7; 7 nucleotides match TRBD2. Germline V gene sequence: CDR1 LNHDA, CDR2 SQIVND (reference sequence). CDR3 length equals 14 residues. V trimming: 6 bases; J trimming: 3 bases; junction bases outside the gene matches: 8. In nucleotides, the CDR3 is TGTGCCAGTAGCCCTAGCGGTTCTAGCTACGAGCAGTACTTC. Encoded protein: CASSPSGSSYEQYF.

The chain uses TRBV19 and TRBJ2-6; TRBD1 matches 7 bases. Germline V gene data show CDR1 as LNHDA and CDR2 as SQIVND (reference sequence). The J segment lost 2 bases and the V segment lost 4 bases, leaving 5 bases of the junction unmatched. This CDR3 has 16 amino acids. The CDR3 nucleotides are TGTGCCAGTAGTACAGGGGGATCAGCTGGGGCCAACGTCCTGACTTTC. Its translation: CASSTGGSAGANVLTF.

This chain uses TRBV30 with TRBJ1-4; TRBD1 aligns across 9 bases. V lost 1 base and J lost 10; bases outside the gene matches: 4. Looked up from germline, CDR1 is GTSNPN and CDR2 is SVGIG (reference sequence). The CDR3 loop spans 13 amino acids. The CDR3 DNA follows: TGTGCCTGGAGTGGACAGGGGGGCGGAAAACTGTTTTTT. It yields the protein CAWSGQGGGKLFF.

The chain carries TRBV6-5 and TRBJ1-2; D possibly corresponds to TRBD1 (5 bases). CDR1 and CDR2 from the germline V gene are MNHEY and SVGAGI. With 8 bases removed from V and 5 bases from J, the gap between germline ends came to 21 bases. The CDR3 has 15 residues. CDR3: CASGPQGGSSYGYTF. The CDR3 nucleotides are TGTGCCAGCGGACCGCAGGGCGGGAGCTCATATGGCTACACCTTC.

This sequence joins TRBV19 and TRBJ1-2; 7 nucleotides line up with TRBD1. The CDR3 extends over 13 amino acids. V trimming: 4 bases; J trimming: 4 bases; junction bases outside the gene matches: 3. Germline values: CDR1 LNHDA, CDR2 SQIVND (reference sequence). The chain's CDR3 is CASSRGTVYGYTF. The CDR3 bases are TGTGCCAGTAGTAGGGGGACAGTCTATGGCTACACCTTC.

This chain joins TRBV7-8 and TRBJ2-2; 14 bases are shared with TRBD2. CDR3 size: 22 residues. Per germline, CDR1 SGHVS and CDR2 FQNEAQ. Losses at the gene ends were 2 bases for V and 1 base for J; bases not matched to a gene: 15. This CDR3 is CASSLRPMGTSGSHLNTGELFF. The CDR3 nucleotides are TGTGCCAGCAGCTTAAGACCAATGGGGACTAGCGGGAGCCACCTGAACACCGGGGAGCTGTTTTTT.

The chain has TRBV19 and TRBJ2-1; 13 positions match TRBD2. Trimming at V came to 4 bases and at J to 4 bases, leaving 7 bases not matched to a gene. The CDR3 totals 17 residues. Germline CDR1 and CDR2: LNHDA and SQIVND (reference sequence). CDR3 loop: CASSTIGTSGTYNEQFF. The CDR3 nucleotides read TGTGCCAGTAGTACAATTGGGACTAGCGGGACGTACAATGAGCAGTTCTTC.

This rearrangement joins TRBV10-3 to TRBJ2-1, with TRBD2 matching over 15 bases. The CDR3 has 19 amino acids. The junction had 7 bases not matched to a gene; V was cut back by 4 bases and J by 0 bases. CDR1 ENHRY and CDR2 SYGVKD come from the germline V gene. The DNA of the CDR3 is TGTGCCATCAGTGGGGCCGGGACTAGCGGGAGGAGCTCCTACAATGAGCAGTTCTTC. Protein sequence: CAISGAGTSGRSSYNEQFF.